The clone carrying this TCR beta chain is judged medium-sized. The sample belongs to a study of liver allograft versus peripheral blood T cells. Study summary: The study compared liver allograft T cell receptor repertoires against peripheral blood repertoires of liver transplant recipients.

Each CDR3 protein is one row after TCRdb ran MiXCR on the reads. This sample yields over 10,000 distinct CDR3 sequences, of which under 30% are seen a single time; 2% to 2.5% belongs to the top ten. CDR3 size: 13 residues. CDR1 is MNHNS and CDR2 is SASEGT in the germline V gene. Between the trimmed V and J ends, which lost 8 bases and 3 bases, there was a span of 10 bases. This chain connects TRBV6-1 to TRBJ1-4, with D unclear. This receptor was identified in a human patient who had a liver transplant. The T cells may come from the graft donor. This CDR3 is CASQILANEKLFF. CDR3 DNA sequence: TGTGCCAGCCAGATACTTGCTAATGAAAAACTGTTTTTT.